This TCR beta chain was recorded in a study of T-cell memory formation after mild COVID-19 (dated by TCRdb to about 2021). About the study as a whole: TCR sequence clusters from the two donors were found to be largely donor specific. Longitudinal TCRalpha and TCRbeta repertoire sequencing tracked T-cell clones expanding and contracting after mild COVID-19 in two donors. The cohort was made up of two young adult volunteers, one female and one male, who were previously healthy.

PBMCs were isolated by Ficoll-Paque density gradient centrifugation. Broader findings and caveats from the paper: Contracting CD4+ clones were located mainly in the CM and EM memory subsets, whereas CD8+ clones were found to be enriched in EMRA. The study covered only a couple of mild cases, and larger cohorts including severe cases with pre-infection samples were considered necessary. Balanced CD4/CD8 phenotypes were observed for clones contracting from day 15 to 85, whereas a bias towards CD4+ was observed for a second wave of clones expanding from day 15 to 37. The detection of some responding clones in pre-infection memory suggests that pre-existing cross-reactive memory T cells joined the SARS-CoV-2 response. The second-wave clones that peaked on day 37 were not confirmed to be SARS-CoV-2 specific.

The V and J ends are trimmed by 6 bases and 5 bases, leaving 8 bases between them. Counted from cysteine to phenylalanine, this CDR3 has 12 amino acids. Left in the record is the CDR3 DNA by itself, 36 bases read in frame from the first base. Per the germline V gene, SNHLY is the CDR1 and FYNNEI is the CDR2. In this sample, this clonotype turned up a few times. Its specific antigen is unknown. Base qualities were left out, and no much larger clone turns up one base away. Sequencing instrument: Illumina NovaSeq 6000. TCRalpha and TCRbeta cDNA libraries were constructed by 5'RACE with constant-segment primers, with sample barcodes and unique molecular identifiers being introduced. Trizol reagent was used to extract RNA from every sample. Amplification of the libraries took two PCR steps, and the second step added a second sample barcode plus Illumina TruSeq adapters. Sequencing of libraries was performed on an Illumina NovaSeq with 2 x 150 bp paired-end reads. As for the original processing: Reads were demultiplexed and collapsed into UMI-guided consensus sequences with migec v1.2.7. Using mixcr v2.1.11, UMI consensuses were aligned to TRA and TRB V and J templates and then assembled into clonotypes. A clonotype was counted as expanded or contracted only if both edgeR and NoisET called the change significant, with noise models trained on biological replicates. For edgeR calls, the thresholds were a false discovery rate-adjusted p below 0.01 and a log2 fold-change of 1. As an exploratory analysis of dynamics, max-normalized trajectories of the 1000 most abundant clonotypes were examined with PCA combined with hierarchical clustering. The CD4 or CD8 phenotype of responding clones was assigned using the separately sequenced CD4+ and CD8+ repertoires. TCRdb's own reprocessing of the public reads used fastp at Q25 and MiXCR and kept productive beta chains. Each CDR3 protein gets just one entry, which takes the most common genes and DNA from the rows behind it. None of the V and J calls come from the authors' own analysis; TCRdb made them. The sample yields over 25,000 distinct CDR3 sequences; 21% were counted once. The ten top clones hold about 1.5% of the sample.

The TCR was taken from an adult who had mild COVID-19 (a few samples of this study predate the infection). The sample titles of this study are shuffled in the database, so cell type and time point are left out. Sequencing was performed on PBMCs or a T cell subset sorted from them (not recorded which). The V gene is TRBV2 and the J gene is TRBJ1-5; no D gene can be assigned with confidence. The sequence in DNA is TGTGCCAGCAGCATGGACGATCAGCCCCAGCATTTT. This gives the protein CASSMDDQPQHF.